Below are 3 T cell receptor beta chains sequenced from a single sample in a study of OX40 agonist ivuxolimab in advanced cancers. Assay used: immunoSEQ multiplex PCR; TCRdb lists only in-frame clones, some missing. The profile shows approximately 46,000 clones, approximately 86% of them singletons. The sample in question was CD4+ or CD8+ T cells sorted from blood, obtained in a trial of the OX40 agonist ivuxolimab. The source of these receptors is an adult with an advanced solid tumor such as melanoma, head and neck, liver or kidney cancer.

The J gene is TRBJ2-7, the V gene TRBV7-9; a weak D match, TRBD2 (6 bases). The CDR3 contains 16 residues. Germline V gene sequence: CDR1 SEHNR, CDR2 FQNEAQ (reference sequence). Trimming left V 5 bases short and J 3 bases short, with 20 bases between. DNA of the CDR3: TGTGCCAGCAGCCCCTCTGCTTTCCGGGAGCGCTACGAGCAGTACTTC. Protein: CASSPSAFRERYEQYF.

The rearrangement joins TRBV7-9 to TRBJ2-1; TRBD1 aligns across 11 bases. Germline V gene sequence: CDR1 SEHNR, CDR2 FQNEAQ (reference sequence). The CDR3 is 14 amino acids. V gave up 4 bases and J gave up 7 bases; unmatched junction bases: 3. The CDR3 DNA reads as TGTGCCAGCAGCTCCGGACAGGGGGCGAATGAGCAGTTCTTC. Protein product: CASSSGQGANEQFF. Complete variable domain (other parts from reference TRBV7-9 and TRBJ2-1): DTGVSQNPRHKITKRGQNVTFRCDPISEHNRLYWYRQTLGQGPEFLTYFQNEAQLEKSRLLSDRFSAERPKGSFSTLEIQRTEQGDSAMYLCASSSGQGANEQFFGPGTRLTVL.

The V and J genes are TRBV7-3 and TRBJ2-5; 12 bases fit TRBD1. The J call is doubtful: the DNA matches TRBJ2-7 better. This CDR3 has 14 residues. Germline V lookup: CDR1 SGHTA, CDR2 FQGTGA. In DNA, the CDR3 is TGTGCCAGCAGCGGGGACAGGGGGCAATACGAGCAGTACTTC. It encodes CASSGDRGQYEQYF.